This T cell receptor beta chain was retrieved from a study of cytomegalovirus exposure and HLA in healthy donors. Study-level background: The 110 or so validation repertoires were produced on the same platform as the roughly 720 repertoires of the first cohort. This was reported in a later analysis. General study points: Usually a TCR sequence was rare, but some public TCRs were found in many donors. CMV antigen specificity of three CMV-associated chains was confirmed in vitro.

This clone showed up just a few times. The target antigen is unknown. The method was immunoSEQ multiplex PCR; TCRdb's version includes in-frame clones alone and lacks a portion of them. The sample has around 180,000 clones; more than 75% are singletons. V dropped 0 bases and J dropped 5 bases, with 5 bases sitting between them. This CDR3 region has 12 residues. Germline CDR1 SGHNT, CDR2 YYREEE (reference sequence). The origin of this receptor is a woman in her late teens or twenties in good health and CMV-seronegative. The rearrangement uses TRBV5-4 and TRBJ1-2; D not certain. The sample taken for sequencing was PBMCs. This CDR3 reads CASSLEAYGYTF. The CDR3, as DNA: TGTGCCAGCAGCTTGGAAGCTTATGGCTACACCTTC.